Shown below are 8 T cell receptor beta chains from a single sample sequenced in a study of CXCR3-negative and CXCR3-positive naive CD8 T cells. Study-wide results and caveats: Relative to CXCR3-negative naive cells, CXCR3-positive naive cells had more hydrophobic TRB CDR3s.

The TRB cDNA libraries were prepared by 5' RACE with UMI labels. TCRdb reprocessed the 5' RACE reads, keeping one entry per CDR3 protein, no DNA. The table lists 100,000 or so distinct CDR3 sequences, with about 0.34% in the top ten. No cognate antigen is known for these TCRs. The sample was naive CXCR3+ CD8+ T cells from blood. Subset here: CD45RO-CCR7+CD27+CD95- naive CD8+ T cells expressing CXCR3 (TNR3+). All receptors derive from a human donor in good health. Some clones in this sample may be carry-over from other donors' samples.

The V gene is TRBV29-1, the J gene TRBJ2-2. This CDR3 has 11 amino acids. Germline-derived CDR1 and CDR2 are SQVTM and ANQGSEA. CDR3 sequence reads: CSVCSPGELFF.

The chain uses TRBV28 and TRBJ2-1; TCRdb selects TRBD1, and the lack of DNA leaves this call unchecked. The CDR3 is made up of 14 amino acids. Germline CDR1 is MDHEN and CDR2 is SYDVKM. The chain's CDR3 is CASSSRGAQNEQFF.

This chain uses TRBV15 with TRBJ2-7; TCRdb selects TRBD2, and the lack of DNA leaves this call unchecked. The germline CDR1 and CDR2 sequences are LNHNV and YYDKDF (reference sequence). The CDR3 is 16 residues long. The CDR3 reads CATSRDLTSMVYEQYF. The variable domain in full, completed from reference TRBV15 and TRBJ2-7, reads DAMVIQNPRYQVTQFGKPVTLSCSQTLNHNVMYWYQQKSSQAPKLLFHYYDKDFNNEADTPDNFQSRRPNTSFCFLDIRSPGLGDTAMYLCATSRDLTSMVYEQYFGPGTRLTVT.

The CDR3 reads CSVSGGGKSDQYF. V and J are TRBV29-1 and TRBJ2-5; the D gene TCRdb calls, TRBD1, cannot be checked with no DNA. Germline-derived CDR1 and CDR2 are SQVTM and ANQGSEA. CDR3 length equals 13 residues.

The CDR3 region is CSVEDLHRDSTDTQYF. V and J are TRBV29-1 and TRBJ2-3; TCRdb outputs TRBD1, but without DNA this stays unchecked. Germline values: CDR1 SQVTM, CDR2 ANQGSEA. The CDR3 extends over 16 amino acids.

The V gene is TRBV7-6, the J gene TRBJ2-7; TCRdb calls TRBD2, which cannot be checked without DNA. The germline V gene has CDR1 SGHVS and CDR2 FNYEAQ. The CDR3 spans 16 residues. The CDR3 spells CASSLAPLAGSYEQYF. Based on the CDR3 plus reference TRBV7-6 and TRBJ2-7, the full variable domain is GAGVSQSPRYKVTKRGQDVALRCDPISGHVSLYWYRQALGQGPEFLTYFNYEAQQDKSGLPNDRFSAERPEGSISTLTIQRTEQRDSAMYRCASSLAPLAGSYEQYFGPGTRLTVT.

V usage is TRBV7-8 and J usage is TRBJ2-7; TCRdb names TRBD2, which stays unverified in the absence of DNA. CDR1 is SGHVS and CDR2 is FQNEAQ in the germline V gene. CDR3 length: 17 residues. Here the CDR3 reads CASSFSNPGLALYEQYF.

The gene calls are TRBV4-1 and TRBJ2-1; with no DNA, the TCRdb D assignment of TRBD2 cannot be verified. Germline-derived CDR1 and CDR2 are MGHRA and YSYEKL. The CDR3 has 17 amino acids. This CDR3 reads CASSQDEGLAANNEQFF.